These T cell receptor beta chains were read from a single sample in a study of blood T cell repertoires in COVID-19. Produced via immunoSEQ multiplex PCR; TCRdb's table is partial and in-frame only. The profile shows under 200,000 clones, around 87% of them singletons. Sequencing input: peripheral blood. The receptors shown here come from a woman of 80 years or more with COVID-19, enrolled during active disease. Both conserved end residues are part of each CDR3. The D gene is left open where the match is weak. A row's size may be missing; if present it is once, few, many or a size class.

v_gene: TRBV28
d_gene: TRBD1
j_gene: TRBJ1-5
abundance: NA
CDR3aa: CASIKDRGGQPQHF
CDR3nt: TGTGCCAGCATTAAGGACAGGGGTGGCCAGCCCCAGCATTTT

v_gene: TRBV5-3
d_gene: TRBD1
j_gene: TRBJ2-5
abundance: NA
CDR3aa: CARTRHPGGEETQYF
CDR3nt: TGTGCCAGAACTCGGCACCCAGGGGGCGAAGAGACCCAGTACTTC

v_gene: TRBV28
d_gene: NA
j_gene: TRBJ2-1
abundance: NA
CDR3aa: CASSFDNEQFF
CDR3nt: TGTGCCAGCAGCTTTGACAATGAGCAGTTCTTC

v_gene: TRBV5-4
d_gene: TRBD2
j_gene: TRBJ2-2
abundance: NA
CDR3aa: CASSLGTSGYFTGELFF
CDR3nt: TGTGCCAGCAGCCTAGGGACTAGCGGGTATTTCACCGGGGAGCTGTTTTTT

v_gene: TRBV11-1
d_gene: TRBD2
j_gene: TRBJ2-1
abundance: few
CDR3aa: CASSFRTSGDYNEQFF
CDR3nt: TGTGCCAGCAGCTTCAGGACTAGCGGGGACTACAATGAGCAGTTCTTC

v_gene: TRBV19
d_gene: TRBD1
j_gene: TRBJ1-5
abundance: NA
CDR3aa: CASSIGGQPDQPQHF
CDR3nt: TGTGCCAGTAGTATCGGGGGACAGCCTGATCAGCCCCAGCATTTT

v_gene: TRBV7-9
d_gene: NA
j_gene: TRBJ1-2
abundance: NA
CDR3aa: CASSTGQTTYGYTF
CDR3nt: TGTGCCAGCAGCACTGGACAGACCACATATGGCTACACCTTC

v_gene: TRBV9
d_gene: TRBD1
j_gene: TRBJ2-2
abundance: NA
CDR3aa: CASSIWTGGNTGELFF
CDR3nt: TGTGCCAGCAGCATCTGGACAGGGGGGAACACCGGGGAGCTGTTTTTT

v_gene: TRBV28
d_gene: NA
j_gene: TRBJ2-7
abundance: few
CDR3aa: CASSPRHLTYEQYF
CDR3nt: TGTGCCAGCAGTCCGCGACATCTTACCTACGAGCAGTACTTC

v_gene: TRBV12-3/TRBV12-4
d_gene: NA
j_gene: TRBJ2-5
abundance: few
CDR3aa: CASRHPLGETQYF
CDR3nt: TGTGCCAGCAGGCACCCACTAGGAGAGACCCAGTACTTC

v_gene: TRBV3-1/TRBV3-2
d_gene: TRBD1
j_gene: TRBJ1-2
abundance: NA
CDR3aa: CASSQVWDRGYGYTF
CDR3nt: TGTGCCAGCAGCCAAGTTTGGGACAGGGGTTATGGCTACACCTTC

v_gene: TRBV7-9
d_gene: NA
j_gene: TRBJ1-1
abundance: NA
CDR3aa: CASSHSTVNTEAFF
CDR3nt: TGTGCCAGCAGCCACTCGACAGTGAACACTGAAGCTTTCTTT

v_gene: TRBV6-1
d_gene: TRBD2
j_gene: TRBJ2-4
abundance: NA
CDR3aa: CASSEKGLAGWGKNIQYF
CDR3nt: TGTGCCAGCAGTGAAAAGGGACTAGCGGGATGGGGCAAAAACATTCAGTACTTC

v_gene: TRBV6-6
d_gene: NA
j_gene: TRBJ1-2
abundance: few
CDR3aa: CASSYSLGGEGYTF
CDR3nt: TGTGCCAGCAGTTACTCGCTCGGGGGGGAGGGCTACACCTTC

v_gene: TRBV6-6
d_gene: TRBD2
j_gene: TRBJ2-7
abundance: NA
CDR3aa: CASSLASGAYEQYF
CDR3nt: TGTGCCAGCAGTTTGGCTAGCGGGGCCTACGAGCAGTACTTC

v_gene: TRBV4-1
d_gene: TRBD1
j_gene: TRBJ1-3
abundance: once
CDR3aa: CASSQVAGGRNTIYF
CDR3nt: TGCGCCAGCAGCCAAGTTGCAGGGGGTAGGAACACCATATATTTT

v_gene: TRBV4-1
d_gene: NA
j_gene: TRBJ2-5
abundance: NA
CDR3aa: CASSQVTNQETQYF
CDR3nt: TGCGCCAGCAGCCAAGTCACAAATCAAGAGACCCAGTACTTC

v_gene: TRBV7-9
d_gene: TRBD1
j_gene: TRBJ1-5
abundance: NA
CDR3aa: CASSYDRGSNQPQHF
CDR3nt: TGTGCCAGCAGCTATGACAGGGGGTCCAATCAGCCCCAGCATTTT

v_gene: TRBV11-2
d_gene: NA
j_gene: TRBJ2-7
abundance: NA
CDR3aa: CASTRGGGRYEQYF
CDR3nt: TGTGCCAGCACCCGTGGTGGCGGGCGCTACGAGCAGTACTTC

v_gene: TRBV6-5
d_gene: NA
j_gene: TRBJ2-1
abundance: NA
CDR3aa: CASRADYHNEQFF
CDR3nt: TGTGCCAGCAGGGCAGACTACCACAATGAGCAGTTCTTC

v_gene: TRBV5-6
d_gene: NA
j_gene: TRBJ2-5
abundance: NA
CDR3aa: CASSLAGVLQETQYF
CDR3nt: TGTGCCAGCAGCTTGGCAGGGGTACTCCAAGAGACCCAGTACTTC

v_gene: TRBV7-6
d_gene: TRBD2
j_gene: TRBJ2-2
abundance: NA
CDR3aa: CASSTGLAGVVGELFF
CDR3nt: TGTGCCAGCAGCACGGGACTAGCGGGAGTGGTCGGGGAGCTGTTTTTT

v_gene: TRBV4-3
d_gene: TRBD1
j_gene: TRBJ1-1
abundance: NA
CDR3aa: CASSPGGYRMNTEAFF
CDR3nt: TGCGCCAGCAGCCCAGGGGGGTACCGTATGAACACTGAAGCTTTCTTT

v_gene: TRBV11-2
d_gene: TRBD1
j_gene: TRBJ2-1
abundance: NA
CDR3aa: CASSLEGSTGGKNEQFF
CDR3nt: TGTGCCAGCAGCTTAGAGGGGTCCACAGGGGGCAAGAATGAGCAGTTCTTC